The entry that follows covers one T cell receptor beta chain sequence. This entry comes from a study of identical twins. MiXCR, applied by TCRdb to the 5' RACE reads, yields one record per CDR3 protein. The sample lists fewer than 500,000 distinct CDR3 sequences, approximately 24% occurring once. There are 16 residues in the CDR3. CDR1 is MNHNS and CDR2 is SASEGT in the germline V gene. V lost 6 bases to trimming and J lost 5 bases; unmatched junction nucleotides: 9. The same sample was also used in a study of T cells expressing NK-cell markers. From that report: An anti-gamma-delta TCR antibody was added in several experiments. It restricted sorting to alpha-beta TCR-expressing T cells.

The TCR sequence derives from a young woman in good health. The sequencing input was CD4+ T cells sorted from blood. The J gene is TRBJ2-5, the V gene TRBV6-1, with 13 bases fitting TRBD2. CDR3 DNA: TGTGCCAGCAGGCTCGGACTAGCGGGAGTGTTGGAGACCCAGTACTTC. This encodes CASRLGLAGVLETQYF.